Each of the 25 T cell receptor beta chains below was sequenced from the same sample in a study of early T cells in non-severe SARS-CoV-2 infection. One entry per CDR3 protein, called by TCRdb with MiXCR from the 5' RACE reads. The sample has roughly 56,000 distinct CDR3 sequences, roughly 8% seen once. The sequenced sample was whole blood. The receptors derive from an adult who was a healthcare worker with PCR-confirmed SARS-CoV-2 infection or an uninfected control (not recorded which).

This clonotype rates as medium-sized (0.01 to 0.1%). The rearrangement joins TRBV12-3 or TRBV12-4 to TRBJ2-1; tentative D call: TRBD1 (6 bases). V lost 9 bases and J 0 bases, leaving 21 bases between the germline ends. This CDR3 is built from 17 residues. CDR3 coding DNA: TGTGCCAGTTCAAGGTCGGGACAACTTAACTCCTACAATGAGCAGTTCTTC. Translated, it gives CASSRSGQLNSYNEQFF.

This rearrangement joins TRBV25-1 to TRBJ2-1; no definite D call. CDR3 length: 14 residues. Germline lookup yields CDR1 MGHDK and CDR2 SYGVNS. V gave up 2 bases and J gave up 6 bases, with 11 bases separating them. CDR3 sequence reads: CASSEMVVGNEQFF. DNA of the CDR3: TGTGCCAGCAGTGAAATGGTTGTTGGCAATGAGCAGTTCTTC.

This clonotype came up many times. The CDR3 coding sequence is TGTGCCAGCAGTCCAGGGGTCGGGCAGCCCCAGCATTTT. Translating gives CASSPGVGQPQHF. The genes are TRBV6-6 and TRBJ1-5, with D possibly being TRBD1 (6 bases). Trimming cost V 5 bases and J 7 bases, with 12 bases left between them. The germline V gene encodes CDR1 MNHNY and CDR2 SVGAGI (reference sequence). This CDR3 has 13 residues.

The table lists this clonotype with a few counts. The chain employs TRBV10-3 and TRBJ1-5, with D unresolved. V lost 7 bases and J lost 3, with 10 bases in between. CDR1 and CDR2 from the germline V gene are ENHRY and SYGVKD. CDR3 size: 13 residues. The CDR3 nucleotides read TGTGCCATCATTTCCGGGTCCAATCAGCCCCAGCATTTT. Amino acid sequence: CAIISGSNQPQHF.

This clonotype was picked up many times. V gene TRBV5-6 combines with J gene TRBJ1-2, with unresolved D. Germline V CDR1 and CDR2: SGHDT, YYEEEE. V was cut by 1 base and J by 5 bases, with 12 bases left in between. The CDR3 runs 14 residues. The CDR3 nucleotides are TGTGCCAGCAGCTTGTCTCGGACGGTTTATGGCTACACCTTC. Its translation is CASSLSRTVYGYTF.

With regard to this clonotype: A much larger clone sits a single nucleotide away, making a read error possible. CDR3 region: CASSVRFVRIDTQYF. The CDR3 bases are TGTGCCAGCAGCGTACGGTTTGTTCGCATAGATACGCAGTATTTT. This chain uses TRBV9 with TRBJ2-3; D remains unclear. This CDR3 spans 15 amino acids. Per germline, CDR1 SGDLS and CDR2 YYNGEE. V was trimmed by 1 base and J by 5 bases, leaving 14 bases between them.

This clonotype was seen more than once but under ten times. This chain links TRBV5-1 with TRBJ2-7, with D possibly being TRBD1 (5 bases). The germline V gene has CDR1 SGHRS and CDR2 YFSETQ. This CDR3 is 14 amino acids long. V lost 0 bases, J lost 5 bases, and 12 bases lay in between. The CDR3 DNA follows: TGCGCCAGCAGCTTGGGGCAGGGCTTGGACGAGCAGTACTTC. It codes for CASSLGQGLDEQYF.

This clonotype was observed a few times. V gene TRBV7-8 combines with J gene TRBJ2-5, with 11 nucleotides matching TRBD2. V was pared by 1 base and J by 4 bases, with 8 bases of the junction left unmatched. Germline V gene lookup returns CDR1 SGHVS and CDR2 FQNEAQ. The length of the CDR3 is 17 residues. CDR3 loop: CASSLDELAGVSETQYF. The CDR3 bases are TGTGCCAGCAGCTTAGATGAACTAGCGGGAGTATCAGAGACCCAGTACTTC.

This chain joins TRBV7-2 and TRBJ2-3; no clear D. V shed 4 bases and J shed 3 bases, with 8 bases lying between them. The CDR3 loop spans 13 amino acids. Looked up from germline, CDR1 is SGHTA and CDR2 is FQGNSA. CDR3: CASSSTWTDTQYF. CDR3 sequence (DNA): TGTGCCAGCAGCTCTACCTGGACAGATACGCAGTATTTT.

There are a few counts of this clonotype. The chain has TRBV7-8 and TRBJ2-7; 9 bases fit TRBD1. Trimming removed 5 bases from V and 2 bases from J; junction bases left unmatched: 13. The germline gives CDR1 SGHVS, CDR2 FQNEAQ. The CDR3 sequence is 17 residues long. The CDR3, as DNA: TGTGCCAGCAGCCACATGGGGGGGGACAGGGACCCCTACGAGCAGTACTTC. Its translation is CASSHMGGDRDPYEQYF. Complete variable domain (other parts from reference TRBV7-8 and TRBJ2-7): GAGVSQSPRYKVAKRGQDVALRCDPISGHVSLFWYQQALGQGPEFLTYFQNEAQLDKSGLPSDRFFAERPEGSVSTLKIQRTQQEDSAVYLCASSHMGGDRDPYEQYFGPGTRLTVT.

The rearrangement joins TRBV5-1 to TRBJ2-7, with 7 bases aligning to TRBD1. The germline CDR1 and CDR2 sequences are SGHRS and YFSETQ. The CDR3 is made up of 13 amino acids. V dropped 3 bases and J dropped 7; count of bases not matched to a gene: 7. DNA for the CDR3: TGCGCCAGCAGCTCGGGACAGCTTGAAGAGCAGTACTTC. Its translation: CASSSGQLEEQYF.

This chain uses TRBV19 with TRBJ2-4; D may be TRBD2 (6 bases). The CDR3 is 18 amino acids. Trimming took off 2 bases at V and 9 bases at J, with 26 bases between the two ends. Germline V gene sequence: CDR1 LNHDA, CDR2 SQIVND (reference sequence). The CDR3 loop reads CASSIHNVGKALGGIQYF. CDR3 nucleotides: TGTGCCAGTAGTATACACAACGTAGGGAAGGCTCTCGGGGGCATTCAGTACTTC.

This chain's CDR3 is CASSYRTGANTGELFF. CDR3 sequence (DNA): TGTGCCAGCAGTTACAGGACCGGAGCGAACACCGGGGAGCTGTTTTTT. This chain joins TRBV6-5 and TRBJ2-2; no clear D gene. The length of the CDR3 is 16 residues. CDR1 MNHEY and CDR2 SVGAGI come from the germline V gene. Deletions cut 2 bases from V and 0 bases from J, with 10 bases between.

This clonotype was seen a handful of times. The chain is built from TRBV20-1 and TRBJ2-2; D remains unclear. V was shortened by 1 base and J by 2 bases, with 5 bases between the two germline ends. Germline-derived CDR1 and CDR2 are DFQATT and SNEGSKA (reference sequence). The CDR3 length is 13 residues. CDR3 in DNA: TGCAGTGCTAGAGTACCAAACACCGGGGAGCTGTTTTTT. Its protein product is CSARVPNTGELFF.

The V gene is TRBV5-1, the J gene TRBJ2-4; 11 bases are shared with TRBD1. The CDR3 is 16 residues long. V shed 4 bases, J shed 0 bases, and the junction held 3 bases outside the gene matches. Germline CDR1 and CDR2: SGHRS and YFSETQ. CDR3 in amino acids: CASSRTGGLAKNIQYF. In DNA form, the CDR3 reads TGCGCCAGCAGCCGGACAGGGGGCCTAGCCAAAAACATTCAGTACTTC.

There are a few counts of this clonotype. The rearrangement uses TRBV2 and TRBJ1-5; 11 nucleotides match TRBD1. Germline CDR1 is SNHLY and CDR2 is FYNNEI. V lost 5 bases to trimming and J lost 5 bases; unmatched junction nucleotides: 11. The CDR3 length is 17 residues. The DNA of the CDR3 is TGTGCCAGCAGTTACTTTAACGGACAGGGGGCGGATCAGCCCCAGCATTTT. Translation: CASSYFNGQGADQPQHF.

The rearrangement joins TRBV6-2 or TRBV6-3 to TRBJ1-1; D possibly corresponds to TRBD1 (5 bases). V lost 2 bases, J lost 5 bases, and 27 bases lay in between. The germline V gene has CDR1 MNHEY and CDR2 SVGEGT. The CDR3 is made up of 19 amino acids. This CDR3 reads CASSYDLVMRHEGTTEAFF. Here the CDR3 DNA reads TGTGCCAGCAGTTACGATCTGGTGATGCGGCACGAGGGGACGACTGAAGCTTTCTTT.

This chain connects TRBV7-9 to TRBJ2-3; D ambiguous. V was pared by 7 bases and J by 2 bases, with 10 bases between. Germline V gene data show CDR1 as SEHNR and CDR2 as FQNEAQ (reference sequence). This CDR3 has 13 residues. The CDR3 region is CASTNTHTDTQYF. The CDR3 region has the DNA TGTGCCAGCACCAATACGCACACAGATACGCAGTATTTT.

This clonotype was counted at least ten times. The V call is TRBV10-3, the J call TRBJ2-2; D gene uncertain. The CDR3 spans 13 residues. The germline V and J ends were trimmed by 6 bases and 5 bases, with 10 bases remaining between them. CDR1 and CDR2 (germline): ENHRY, SYGVKD. CDR3 in amino acids: CAIRKGETGELFF. CDR3 in DNA: TGTGCCATCAGAAAAGGCGAGACCGGGGAGCTGTTTTTT.

The V gene is TRBV20-1, the J gene TRBJ1-5; perhaps TRBD1 as D (6 bases). Between the trimmed V and J ends, which lost 6 bases and 3 bases, there was a span of 21 bases. Germline V gene sequence: CDR1 DFQATT, CDR2 SNEGSKA (reference sequence). The CDR3 covers 16 residues. The CDR3 here is CSARIASGTPNQPQHF. CDR3 DNA sequence: TGCAGTGCCAGAATCGCATCCGGGACACCCAATCAGCCCCAGCATTTT.

The CDR3 here is CASSAQGNHYEQYF. In nucleotides, the CDR3 is TGCGCCAGCAGCGCACAGGGAAATCACTACGAGCAGTACTTC. The chain has TRBV5-1 and TRBJ2-7; possible D gene TRBD1, 6 bases. Germline CDR1 and CDR2: SGHRS and YFSETQ. This CDR3 has 14 residues. V dropped 4 bases and J dropped 3 bases, with 14 bases sitting between them.

Only a few counts were recorded for this clonotype. The rearrangement uses TRBV19 and TRBJ2-5, with D unclear. CDR1 and CDR2 (germline): LNHDA, SQIVND (reference sequence). V dropped 0 bases and J dropped 5 bases, with 7 bases sitting between them. The CDR3 is 13 amino acids. The CDR3 loop is CASSIDPEETQYF. As DNA, the CDR3 is TGTGCCAGTAGTATAGATCCCGAGGAGACCCAGTACTTC.

The chain links TRBV5-6 to TRBJ2-1; D assignment may be TRBD1 or TRBD2 (5 bases each). The V gene's germline CDR1 is SGHDT and CDR2 YYEEEE. This CDR3 is built from 14 residues. Trimming took off 10 bases at V and 7 bases at J, with 21 bases between the two ends. This CDR3 reads CAGSGTTSSNEQFF. The CDR3 DNA is TGTGCCGGATCCGGGACCACGTCCTCAAATGAGCAGTTCTTC.

This clonotype was counted between two and nine times. The gene calls are TRBV12-5 and TRBJ2-7; D tentatively fits TRBD1 or TRBD2 (5 bases each). Germline CDR1 LGHNT, CDR2 FRNRAP. Deletions cut 6 bases from V and 2 bases from J, with 11 bases between. This CDR3 spans 13 amino acids. CDR3 DNA sequence: TGTGCTAGTGGCCCGGGACGGACCTACGAGCAGTACTTC. Translation gives CASGPGRTYEQYF.

This clonotype showed up many times. The J gene is TRBJ1-4, the V gene TRBV24-1; D is uncertain. This CDR3 region has 10 residues. The germline gives CDR1 KGHDR, CDR2 SFDVKD. V shed 8 bases and J shed 9 bases, with 6 bases lying between them. The CDR3 DNA sequence: TGTGCCACCACGGGTAAAAAACTGTTTTTT. It is translated as CATTGKKLFF.